This T cell receptor beta chain appears in the sequencing data of a study of T cell changes during pregnancy in multiple sclerosis. The data were produced by immunoSEQ multiplex PCR, yet TCRdb's version contains in-frame clones alone and is incomplete. This table holds some 110,000 clones, about nine tenths found once. The material was peripheral blood, obtained after pregnancy. The clonotype comes from a female donor with multiple sclerosis, enrolled in a pregnancy study.

CDR3 nucleotides: TGTGCCTGGAGTGTAGAGGTGAATCTTGCTGGAGCTTTCTTT. Amino acids: CAWSVEVNLAGAFF. The chain links TRBV30 to TRBJ1-1; no definite D call. The germline V and J ends were trimmed by 0 bases and 10 bases, with 18 bases remaining between them. The CDR3 has 14 amino acids. Germline-derived CDR1 and CDR2 are GTSNPN and SVGIG (reference sequence).